The 17 T cell receptor beta chains below all came from one sample that was sequenced in a study of blood T cell repertoires in COVID-19. The assay was immunoSEQ multiplex PCR, and TCRdb's table has in-frame clones only and misses some. This table holds hundreds of thousands of clones, approximately 84% found once. The specimen sequenced was PBMCs or T cells enriched from blood (not recorded which). Every receptor here comes from a middle-aged man who had recovered from COVID-19.

The chain couples TRBV2 to TRBJ2-5, with 7 bases lining up with TRBD1. The germline V gene encodes CDR1 SNHLY and CDR2 FYNNEI. The CDR3 is 15 residues long. After removal of 2 bases from V and 5 bases from J, the junction contained 8 bases not matched to a gene. Here the CDR3 DNA reads TGTGCCAGCAGTGAACAAGGGGGCGAGGGGGAGACCCAGTACTTC. This sequence encodes CASSEQGGEGETQYF. The full variable domain, in which reference TRBV2 and TRBJ2-5 provide the parts outside the CDR3, is EPEVTQTPSHQVTQMGQEVILRCVPISNHLYFYWYRQILGQKVEFLVSFYNNEISEKSEIFDDQFSVERPDGSNFTLKIRSTKLEDSAMYFCASSEQGGEGETQYFGPGTRLLVL.

V usage is TRBV24-1 and J usage is TRBJ2-7; D gene uncertain. The CDR3 is made up of 13 amino acids. V dropped 1 base and J dropped 3 bases, with 6 bases sitting between them. CDR1 is KGHDR and CDR2 is SFDVKD in the germline V gene. In DNA form, the CDR3 reads TGTGCCACCAGTGATTTTCACAGCTACGAGCAGTACTTC. Translated: CATSDFHSYEQYF.

The chain recombines TRBV6-2 or TRBV6-3 with TRBJ1-1, with D hard to call. V was clipped by 2 bases and J by 0 bases, with 10 bases between them. Germline CDR1 MNHEY, CDR2 SVGEGT. This CDR3 comprises 15 residues. CDR3 in DNA: TGTGCCAGCAGTTACGGCAGCGCTCTGAACACTGAAGCTTTCTTT. Its protein product is CASSYGSALNTEAFF.

V gene TRBV18 combines with J gene TRBJ1-4; 7 bases match TRBD1. There are 14 residues in the CDR3. The germline V gene encodes CDR1 KGHSH and CDR2 LQKENI. The J segment lost 6 bases and the V segment lost 1 base, leaving 2 bases of the junction unmatched. Here the CDR3 reads CASSPQGAYEKLFF. Here the CDR3 DNA reads TGTGCCAGCTCACCACAGGGGGCTTATGAAAAACTGTTTTTT.

The chain recombines TRBV3-1 (or the pseudogene TRBV3-2) with TRBJ1-3, with no clear D. Trimming stripped 1 base from V and 0 bases from J, with 7 bases between. The CDR3 spans 15 residues. The germline V gene encodes CDR1 LGHDT and CDR2 YNNKEL (reference sequence). The CDR3 DNA reads TGTGCCAGCAGCCAAGTAACCAGCTCTGGAAACACCATATATTTT. This codes for CASSQVTSSGNTIYF.

There are a few counts of this clone. This chain connects TRBV27 to TRBJ2-2; D is perhaps TRBD1 (5 bases). Germline V gene data show CDR1 as MNHEY and CDR2 as SMNVEV (reference sequence). This CDR3 region has 14 residues. V gave up 5 bases and J gave up 6 bases, with 13 bases separating them. The CDR3 coding sequence is TGTGCCAGCAGTATCTACGTAGGGGCCGGGGAGCTGTTTTTT. Translation gives CASSIYVGAGELFF.

This clone was counted only a few times. The chain recombines TRBV5-1 with TRBJ2-7; maybe TRBD2 (6 bases). The germline CDR1 and CDR2 sequences are SGHRS and YFSETQ. V was trimmed by 0 bases and J by 0 bases, leaving 19 bases between them. CDR3 length equals 18 residues. The CDR3 loop reads CASSLVGAGGTVSYEQYF. In DNA form, the CDR3 reads TGCGCCAGCAGCTTGGTAGGGGCGGGCGGGACCGTCTCCTACGAGCAGTACTTC.

The gene calls are TRBV30 and TRBJ2-2; possibly TRBD1 for D (6 bases). The V gene lost 4 bases and the J gene lost 2 bases, with 17 bases spanning the gap. The CDR3 extends over 16 amino acids. Per germline, CDR1 GTSNPN and CDR2 SVGIG (reference sequence). CDR3 sequence: CAWTRAGALNTGELFF. CDR3 nucleotides: TGTGCCTGGACTAGGGCAGGGGCCCTAAACACCGGGGAGCTGTTTTTT. Full variable domain (rest looked up from reference TRBV30 and TRBJ2-2): SQTIHQWPATLVQPVGSPLSLECTVEGTSNPNLYWYRQAAGRGLQLLFYSVGIGQISSEVPQNLSASRPQDRQFILSSKKLLLSDSGFYLCAWTRAGALNTGELFFGEGSRLTVL.

The chain is built from TRBV2 and TRBJ2-5; a possible D gene is TRBD1 (5 bases). Trimming left V 7 bases short and J 1 base short, with 13 bases between. Germline CDR1 SNHLY, CDR2 FYNNEI. There are 14 residues in the CDR3. The CDR3 bases are TGTGCCAGCAATCATCAGGGAACCCAAGAGACCCAGTACTTC. It yields the protein CASNHQGTQETQYF.

The rearrangement joins TRBV2 to TRBJ2-3, with TRBD2 matching 9 bases. Germline CDR1 reads SNHLY; CDR2 reads FYNNEI. V gave up 7 bases and J gave up 2 bases; unmatched junction bases: 7. CDR3 size: 15 residues. In DNA form, the CDR3 reads TGTGCCAGCACATTAGCGGGAGTTTTCACAGATACGCAGTATTTT. Its translation: CASTLAGVFTDTQYF.

The J gene is TRBJ2-7, the V gene TRBV10-3, with 8 nucleotides matching TRBD2. Losses at the gene ends were 0 bases for V and 7 bases for J; bases not matched to a gene: 5. The V gene's germline CDR1 is ENHRY and CDR2 SYGVKD. The CDR3 runs to 14 residues. CDR3 amino acids: CAISESTREGEQYF. The CDR3 coding sequence is TGTGCCATCAGTGAGTCGACTCGGGAGGGGGAGCAGTACTTC.

This clone showed up just once. The chain is built from TRBV18 and TRBJ2-7, with 9 bases identical to TRBD1. V gave up 3 bases and J gave up 3 bases; unmatched junction bases: 3. The CDR3 is made up of 14 amino acids. The germline CDR1 and CDR2 sequences are KGHSH and LQKENI. Here the CDR3 reads CASSPGQGFYEQYF. Written as DNA, the CDR3 is TGTGCCAGCTCACCGGGACAGGGCTTCTACGAGCAGTACTTC.

Comment on this clone: Germline and junction disagree at one end, which may indicate a read error. The CDR3 sequence is CVSSFSDGEETQYF. The CDR3 DNA reads TGTGTCAGCAGTTTTTCGGACGGGGAAGAGACCCAGTACTTC. V and J are TRBV28 and TRBJ2-5, with D perhaps matching TRBD2 (5 bases). Germline loops: CDR1 MDHEN, CDR2 SYDVKM. The CDR3 spans 14 residues.

This chain connects TRBV6-5 to TRBJ2-7; possible D gene TRBD2, 5 bases. Germline CDR1 and CDR2: MNHEY and SVGAGI. Trimming left V 5 bases short and J 0 bases short, with 11 bases between. The CDR3 sequence is 14 residues long. The CDR3 here is CASSTWTDSYEQYF. Written as DNA, the CDR3 is TGTGCCAGCAGTACATGGACTGACTCCTACGAGCAGTACTTC.

This clone was recorded a few times. The rearrangement joins TRBV4-1 to TRBJ1-6; D is unclear. Germline assignment: CDR1 MGHRA and CDR2 YSYEKL. The CDR3 is 15 amino acids. Trimming shortened V by 2 bases and J by 0 bases, and 5 bases separated the two germline ends. CDR3 loop: CASSQPGSYNSPLHF. CDR3 DNA sequence: TGCGCCAGCAGCCAACCCGGCTCCTATAATTCACCCCTCCACTTT.

This rearrangement joins TRBV7-8 to TRBJ2-2; TRBD2 aligns across 9 bases. V trimming: 5 bases; J trimming: 0 bases; junction bases outside the gene matches: 4. CDR3 length: 16 residues. Germline assignment: CDR1 SGHVS and CDR2 FQNEAQ. The CDR3 loop is CASSRWTSANTGELFF. The CDR3 bases are TGTGCCAGCAGCCGATGGACTAGCGCGAACACCGGGGAGCTGTTTTTT.

V is TRBV19 and J is TRBJ1-2; D not certain. The germline V and J ends were trimmed by 7 bases and 5 bases, with 17 bases remaining between them. The germline V gene encodes CDR1 LNHDA and CDR2 SQIVND (reference sequence). CDR3 size: 14 residues. The DNA of the CDR3 is TGTGCCAGTACCGCAGGCAGAGGGCTGTATGGCTACACCTTC. Translated: CASTAGRGLYGYTF. Filled out from reference TRBV19 and TRBJ1-2, the complete variable domain reads DGGITQSPKYLFRKEGQNVTLSCEQNLNHDAMYWYRQDPGQGLRLIYYSQIVNDFQKGDIAEGYSVSREKKESFPLTVTSAQKNPTAFYLCASTAGRGLYGYTFGSGTRLTVV.